This T cell receptor beta chain was identified during a study of identical twins. A universal primer site arose from template switching, and cDNA bore unique molecular identifiers. TCRdb reanalysed the 5' RACE reads using MiXCR and keeps one entry per CDR3 protein. The sample carries about 530,000 distinct CDR3 sequences, around 20% recorded once. Points from the study as a whole: Insertions were fewer in abundant cord blood beta clonotypes, whereas memory repertoires showed none of this pattern. Diverse VJ usage suggested most zero-insertion clonotypes were not invariant T cells.

CDR1 is LGHDT and CDR2 is YNNKEL in the germline V gene (reference sequence). Trimming took 7 bases from V and 8 from J, leaving 20 bases between them. The CDR3 has 14 amino acids. This clonotype was seen a few times. What it recognizes is unknown. Separately, the same data were catalogued under a study of yellow fever vaccine responses in identical twins.

Sequencing was performed on CD4+ T cells sorted from blood. V and J are TRBV3-1 and TRBJ1-2, with unresolved D. This clonotype was obtained from a woman under 30 in good health. The CDR3: CASTHQPGARGYTF. The CDR3 bases are TGTGCCAGCACCCACCAACCGGGAGCGAGAGGCTACACCTTC. Variable domain in full (rest from reference TRBV3-1 and TRBJ1-2): DTAVSQTPKYLVTQMGNDKSIKCEQNLGHDTMYWYKQDSKKFLKIMFSYNNKELIINETVPNRFSPKSPDKAHLNLHINSLELGDSAVYFCASTHQPGARGYTFGSGTRLTVV.